The next 16 T cell receptor beta chains were all read from a single sample in a study of breast tumors, draining lymph nodes, adjacent tissues. TCRdb recomputed calls from the multiplex PCR reads with MiXCR, one row per CDR3 protein. Of approximately 37,000 distinct CDR3 sequences in the sample, just over 35% were seen once. Source material: breast tumor tissue. The receptor set was obtained from a female donor with breast cancer. Some clones in this sample may be carry-over from other donors' samples.

This clonotype is labeled as medium-sized. The gene calls are TRBV6-5 and TRBJ2-7; D not certain. The germline V gene encodes CDR1 MNHEY and CDR2 SVGAGI. V was shortened by 0 bases and J by 4 bases, with 16 bases between the two germline ends. This CDR3 is built from 16 residues. In DNA, the CDR3 is TGTGCCAGCAGTTACTCGCCAGGCGTCCTTAAGTACGAGCAGTACTTC. It is translated as CASSYSPGVLKYEQYF.

J is TRBJ2-5 and V is TRBV5-5, with D possibly being TRBD1 (5 bases). V lost 4 bases, J lost 5 bases, and 18 bases lay in between. CDR3 size: 15 residues. Looked up from germline, CDR1 is SGHKS and CDR2 is YYEKEE (reference sequence). The CDR3: CASSPPLTEQETQYF. The CDR3 region has the DNA TGTGCCAGCAGCCCCCCCTTGACAGAGCAGGAGACCCAGTACTTC.

This clonotype was picked up many times. This chain uses TRBV20-1 with TRBJ2-7, with 9 nucleotides matching TRBD2. This CDR3 is 15 amino acids long. V was clipped by 1 base and J by 0 bases; unmatched bases: 4. Germline CDR1 and CDR2: DFQATT and SNEGSKA (reference sequence). CDR3 sequence reads: CSARGSGRSSYEQYF. CDR3 in DNA: TGCAGTGCTAGAGGGAGCGGGAGGAGCTCCTACGAGCAGTACTTC.

This clonotype was seen ten or more times. The chain links TRBV20-1 to TRBJ2-5; D remains ambiguous. The germline V and J ends were trimmed by 3 bases and 0 bases, with 8 bases remaining between them. The germline V gene has CDR1 DFQATT and CDR2 SNEGSKA (reference sequence). The CDR3 runs 13 residues. The CDR3 loop reads CSASGPYQETQYF. The CDR3 DNA reads TGCAGTGCTAGTGGCCCGTACCAAGAGACCCAGTACTTC.

For this clonotype: Since a much larger clone is just one base distant, this may be a read error. The chain joins TRBV6-1 to TRBJ1-3; TRBD1 agrees at 10 bases. The CDR3 totals 16 residues. The germline V gene encodes CDR1 MNHNS and CDR2 SASEGT. This CDR3 reads CASSERQGALGNIIYF. CDR3 in DNA: TGTGCCAGCAGTGAAAGACAGGGGGCTTTAGGAAACATCATATATTTT.

Only one count was recorded for this clonotype. The V and J genes are TRBV5-6 and TRBJ2-1; 9 nucleotides align to TRBD2. V lost 0 bases, J lost 7 bases, and 5 bases stayed unmatched. The CDR3 totals 15 residues. Germline lookup yields CDR1 SGHDT and CDR2 YYEEEE. The CDR3 protein is CASSLVAGVGNEQFF. CDR3 DNA: TGTGCCAGCAGCTTGGTAGCGGGAGTGGGAAATGAGCAGTTCTTC.

The V and J genes are TRBV6-2 or TRBV6-3 and TRBJ2-7; D is possibly TRBD1 or TRBD2 (5 bases each). The CDR3 runs 14 residues. V lost 7 bases, J lost 0 bases, and 13 bases lay in between. In germline, CDR1 is MNHEY, CDR2 SVGEGT. The CDR3 is CASNTGTRSYEQYF. Here the CDR3 DNA reads TGTGCCAGCAACACCGGGACCCGCTCCTACGAGCAGTACTTC.

This chain connects TRBV18 to TRBJ2-7; 7 bases line up with TRBD2. CDR3 length: 13 amino acids. Germline V CDR1 and CDR2: KGHSH, LQKENI. The J segment lost 9 bases and the V segment lost 2 bases, leaving 7 bases of the junction unmatched. CDR3 residues: CASSPEGGRGQYF. The CDR3 nucleotides are TGTGCCAGCTCACCAGAGGGAGGGCGCGGGCAGTACTTC.

This chain joins TRBV19 and TRBJ2-1; 14 bases are a match to TRBD2. This CDR3 contains 16 residues. Unmatched junction bases numbered 11, after V lost 7 bases and J lost 9 bases. The germline CDR1 and CDR2 sequences are LNHDA and SQIVND (reference sequence). The CDR3 here is CASKKSGLAGVREQFF. The CDR3 bases are TGTGCCAGTAAAAAGTCGGGACTAGCGGGAGTGCGTGAGCAGTTCTTC.

V is TRBV5-1 and J is TRBJ2-3; 15 nucleotides match TRBD2. This CDR3 region has 17 residues. The junction had 7 bases not matched to a gene; V was cut back by 3 bases and J by 5 bases. CDR1 SGHRS and CDR2 YFSETQ come from the germline V gene. The chain's CDR3 is CASSSTGTSGRRDTQYF. In DNA, the CDR3 is TGCGCCAGCAGCTCAACCGGGACTAGCGGGAGGAGAGATACGCAGTATTTT.

This clonotype was seen at least ten times. V and J are TRBV20-1 and TRBJ2-1; D may correspond to TRBD1 or TRBD2 (7 bases each). The germline V gene has CDR1 DFQATT and CDR2 SNEGSKA (reference sequence). Trimming took off 4 bases at V and 3 bases at J, with 19 bases between the two ends. The CDR3 has 16 residues. Written as DNA, the CDR3 is TGCAGTGCTACCCGATGGGAGGGGGCAATCTACAATGAGCAGTTCTTC. It specifies CSATRWEGAIYNEQFF.

In its sample, this clonotype was seen many times. This chain joins TRBV4-1 and TRBJ2-3, with D unclear. This CDR3 comprises 16 residues. V was pared by 0 bases and J by 0 bases, with 10 bases between. CDR1 is MGHRA and CDR2 is YSYEKL in the germline V gene. The CDR3 loop reads CASSQDRASSTDTQYF. The CDR3, as DNA: TGCGCCAGCAGCCAAGATCGGGCCAGTAGCACAGATACGCAGTATTTT.

V gene TRBV5-5 combines with J gene TRBJ2-5, with TRBD2 matching 8 bases. The germline V gene encodes CDR1 SGHKS and CDR2 YYEKEE (reference sequence). The V segment lost 6 bases and the J segment 5 bases; nucleotides outside the gene matches: 15. The CDR3 is made up of 16 amino acids. The CDR3 reads CASTPKGAGVAETQYF. CDR3 coding DNA: TGTGCCAGCACCCCGAAGGGAGCGGGAGTCGCGGAGACCCAGTACTTC.

This clonotype has more than one count but fewer than ten. The V gene is TRBV14, the J gene TRBJ2-5; 8 bases agree with TRBD2. The CDR3 has 15 amino acids. CDR1 and CDR2 from the germline V gene are SGHDN and FVKESK. The V and J ends lost 0 bases and 7 bases, in that order; junction bases with no gene match: 7. CDR3 sequence: CASSQDLSGRGTQYF. In DNA, the CDR3 is TGTGCCAGCAGCCAAGATCTAAGCGGGAGAGGGACCCAGTACTTC.

This clonotype was seen ten or more times. V gene TRBV3-1 combines with J gene TRBJ1-6, with 10 bases identical to TRBD1. Germline V gives CDR1 LGHDT, CDR2 YNNKEL (reference sequence). After removal of 4 bases from V and 10 bases from J, the junction contained 7 bases not matched to a gene. The CDR3 covers 15 residues. CDR3 in amino acids: CASSRSGTGESPLHF. The CDR3, as DNA: TGTGCCAGCAGCCGTTCCGGGACAGGGGAATCACCCCTCCACTTT.

This sequence joins TRBV28 and TRBJ1-5; perhaps TRBD1 as D (6 bases). Germline assignment: CDR1 MDHEN and CDR2 SYDVKM. Trimming took 5 bases from V and 7 from J, leaving 15 bases between them. CDR3 length: 14 residues. The CDR3 region has the DNA TGTGCCAGCAGTGGAACACAGGGCTACCAGCCCCAGCATTTT. Translation: CASSGTQGYQPQHF. Filled out from reference TRBV28 and TRBJ1-5, the complete variable domain reads DVKVTQSSRYLVKRTGEKVFLECVQDMDHENMFWYRQDPGLGLRLIYFSYDVKMKEKGDIPEGYSVSREKKERFSLILESASTNQTSMYLCASSGTQGYQPQHFGDGTRLSIL.